This paragraph covers one T cell receptor (beta chain) sequence. Its matching antigen is unknown. This CDR3 spans 14 amino acids. Trimming at V came to 4 bases and at J to 1 base, leaving 5 bases not matched to a gene. Per germline, CDR1 GTSNPN and CDR2 SVGIG (reference sequence). The data were produced by immunoSEQ multiplex PCR, yet TCRdb's version contains in-frame clones alone and is incomplete. The profile shows under 5,500 clones, roughly 50% of them singletons. The sample is drawn from a study of CXCR4 blockade with PD-1 therapy in pancreatic cancer. Study findings and constraints: Intratumoral clonality (mean around 0.13) exceeded healthy blood (over 0.045) but did not track survival.

This TCR derives from a human donor with pancreatic ductal adenocarcinoma. Sequenced: tumor tissue. The rearrangement joins TRBV30 to TRBJ2-7, with TRBD2 matching 9 bases. CDR3 sequence reads: CAWNPGLASYEQYF. The CDR3 DNA is TGTGCCTGGAACCCGGGACTAGCTTCCTACGAGCAGTACTTC.